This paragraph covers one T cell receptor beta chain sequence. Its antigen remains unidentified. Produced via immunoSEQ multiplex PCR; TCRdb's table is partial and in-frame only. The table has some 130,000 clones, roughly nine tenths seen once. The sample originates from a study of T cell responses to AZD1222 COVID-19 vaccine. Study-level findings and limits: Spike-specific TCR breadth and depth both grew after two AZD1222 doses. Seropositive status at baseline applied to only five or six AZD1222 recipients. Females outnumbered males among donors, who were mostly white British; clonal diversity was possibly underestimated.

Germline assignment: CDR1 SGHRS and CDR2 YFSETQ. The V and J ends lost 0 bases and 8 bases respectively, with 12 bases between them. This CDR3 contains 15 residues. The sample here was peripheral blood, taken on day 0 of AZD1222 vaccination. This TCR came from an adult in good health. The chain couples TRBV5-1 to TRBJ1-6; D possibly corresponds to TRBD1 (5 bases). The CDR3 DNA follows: TGCGCCAGCAGCTTGGAGGGCAGGGATGATTCACCCCTCCACTTT. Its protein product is CASSLEGRDDSPLHF.